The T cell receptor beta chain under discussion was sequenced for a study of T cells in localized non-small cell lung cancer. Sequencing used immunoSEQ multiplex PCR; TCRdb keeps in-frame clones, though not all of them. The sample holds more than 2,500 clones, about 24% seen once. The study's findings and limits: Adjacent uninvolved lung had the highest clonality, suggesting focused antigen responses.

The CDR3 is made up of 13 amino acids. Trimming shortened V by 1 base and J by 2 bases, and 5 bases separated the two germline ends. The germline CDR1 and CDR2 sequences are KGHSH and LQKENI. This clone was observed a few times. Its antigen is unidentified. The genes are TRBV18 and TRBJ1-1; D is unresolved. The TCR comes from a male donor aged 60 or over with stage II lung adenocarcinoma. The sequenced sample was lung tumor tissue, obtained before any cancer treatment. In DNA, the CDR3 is TGTGCCAGCTCACCACTGGGAAACACTGAAGCTTTCTTT. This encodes CASSPLGNTEAFF.